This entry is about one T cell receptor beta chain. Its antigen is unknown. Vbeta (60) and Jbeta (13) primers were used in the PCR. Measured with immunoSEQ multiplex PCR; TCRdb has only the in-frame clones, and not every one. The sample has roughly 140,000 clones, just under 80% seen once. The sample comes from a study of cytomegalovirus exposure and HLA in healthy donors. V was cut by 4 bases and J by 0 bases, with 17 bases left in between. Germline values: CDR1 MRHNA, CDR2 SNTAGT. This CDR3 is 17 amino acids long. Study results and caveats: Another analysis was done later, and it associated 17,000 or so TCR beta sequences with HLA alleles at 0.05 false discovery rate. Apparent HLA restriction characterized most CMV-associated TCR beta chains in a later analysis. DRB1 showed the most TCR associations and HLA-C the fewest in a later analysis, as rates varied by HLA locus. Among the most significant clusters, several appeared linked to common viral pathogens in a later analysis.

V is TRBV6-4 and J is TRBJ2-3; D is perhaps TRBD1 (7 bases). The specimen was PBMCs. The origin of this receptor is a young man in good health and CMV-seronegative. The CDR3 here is CASSVTGWGTSTDTQYF. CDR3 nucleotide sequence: TGTGCCAGCAGTGTGACAGGGTGGGGGACTAGCACAGATACGCAGTATTTT.